These T cell receptor beta chains were read from a single sample in a study of blood T cell repertoires in COVID-19. Clones were read by immunoSEQ multiplex PCR, and TCRdb kept only the in-frame ones, dropping some. The sample has 80,000 or so clones, 80% seen once; the top ten hold approximately 4.6%. The sample was peripheral blood. All receptors derive from a woman in her 70s with acute or convalescent COVID-19. The CDR3 runs from the conserved cysteine through the conserved F or W. The D gene is left open where the match is weak. The size of a clone is reported for some rows only, either as once, few or many, or as a class for expanded clones.

j_call,d_call,clone_size,v_call,cdr3_nt,cdr3_aa
TRBJ2-7,TRBD1,.,TRBV4-1,TGCGCCAGCAGCCAAGACGTGGGACAGGGGCCTTACGAGCAGTACTTC,CASSQDVGQGPYEQYF
TRBJ2-3,.,.,TRBV19,TGTGCCAGTAGAGAACAAACAACAGATACGCAGTATTTT,CASREQTTDTQYF
TRBJ2-5,.,.,TRBV28,TGTGCCAGCAGCTTCGGACGGGGAAAAGAGACCCAGTACTTC,CASSFGRGKETQYF
TRBJ2-1,.,.,TRBV5-1,TGCGCCAGCAGCTTGTCTCCATCAGGGCCCAATGAGCAGTTCTTC,CASSLSPSGPNEQFF
TRBJ2-2,.,.,TRBV11-2,TGTGCCAGCAGCGTCGTTCAGGGCTACACCGGGGAGCTGTTTTTT,CASSVVQGYTGELFF
TRBJ2-7,.,.,TRBV29-1,TGCAGCGTTGAAGGTGAGGGCTCCTACGAGCAGTACTTC,CSVEGEGSYEQYF
TRBJ2-6,.,once,TRBV7-9,TGTGCCAGCAGCTTTTCCCCACCCAGGCCTGGGGCCAACGTCCTGACTTTC,CASSFSPPRPGANVLTF
TRBJ2-7,.,once,TRBV4-3,TGCGCCAGCAGCCAGGACCCCAGGGGCGACGAGCAGTACTTC,CASSQDPRGDEQYF
TRBJ2-1,.,.,TRBV24-1,TGTGCCACCAGTGACCAGACTAGTTACAATGAGCAGTTCTTC,CATSDQTSYNEQFF
TRBJ1-5,.,.,TRBV7-8,TGTGCCAGCGCCCCGTGGGGGGGTCCTCGGCCCCAGCATTTT,CASAPWGGPRPQHF
TRBJ2-2,.,.,TRBV24-1,TGTGCCACCAGTGATTTTGGGTCAGGTCCCGGGGAGCTGTTTTTT,CATSDFGSGPGELFF
TRBJ2-5,TRBD1,.,TRBV9,TGTGCCAGCAGCGTACTCGGGACAGGCGGTGAGACCCAGTACTTC,CASSVLGTGGETQYF
TRBJ2-1,TRBD1,.,TRBV7-7,TGTGCTAGCAGGTCGGGACAGGGAGAAGGGGAGGAGCAGTTCTTC,CASRSGQGEGEEQFF
TRBJ2-2,TRBD2,.,TRBV10-3,TGTGCCATCAGTGGGAGCGGGGGGAAGAACACCGGGGAGCTGTTTTTT,CAISGSGGKNTGELFF
TRBJ1-1,.,.,TRBV6-5,TGTGCCAGCAGTTACGCAGGGATGGAAACTGAAGCTTTCTTT,CASSYAGMETEAFF
TRBJ1-1,TRBD1,.,TRBV4-1,TGCGCCAGCGGCGTACAGGGGAGGCCTGAAGCTTTCTTT,CASGVQGRPEAFF
TRBJ1-2,.,.,TRBV5-8,TGTGCCAGCAGCTTGGCCGGGAACATGGCTAACTATGGCTACACCTTC,CASSLAGNMANYGYTF
TRBJ1-2,.,.,TRBV27,TGTGCCAGCAGCCCACAGGGTAACTATGGCTACACCTTC,CASSPQGNYGYTF
TRBJ2-1,.,.,TRBV27,TGTGCCAGCACCCAGGGGACGGGCTCCTACAATGAGCAGTTCTTC,CASTQGTGSYNEQFF
TRBJ2-1,.,.,TRBV10-3,TGTGCCATCAGTGGACAGTTAAGCTCCTACAATGAGCAGTTCTTC,CAISGQLSSYNEQFF
TRBJ1-2,TRBD1,.,TRBV29-1,TGCAGCACCACCGGGACAGGGAGCTTCTACACCTTC,CSTTGTGSFYTF
TRBJ1-2,.,.,TRBV27,TGTGCCAGCAGTTCCAGTGAGGCAGGGCATTACTATGGCTACACCTTC,CASSSSEAGHYYGYTF
TRBJ1-5,TRBD1,once,TRBV5-4,TGTGCCAGCAACAGGGGGGCCAGGGGAGGTCAGCCCCAGCATTTT,CASNRGARGGQPQHF
TRBJ1-5,.,.,TRBV19,TGTGCCAGTAGTATTAACGAGGGTGGTCAGCCCCAGCATTTT,CASSINEGGQPQHF
TRBJ2-7,.,.,TRBV4-1,TGCGCCAGCAGCGTGGAGGGGCTAGCCCTCGAGCAGTACTTC,CASSVEGLALEQYF
TRBJ2-3,.,.,TRBV4-3,TGCGCCAGCAGCCCCCGCGTCCGCACAGATACGCAGTATTTT,CASSPRVRTDTQYF
TRBJ1-2,.,.,TRBV12-1,TGTGCCAGCAGACTCACCTCGTCTTTTTGGTTCCACTATGGCTACACCTTC,CASRLTSSFWFHYGYTF
TRBJ2-3,TRBD1,once,TRBV6-2/TRBV6-3,TGTGCCAGCAGTTACCACCCGGGACAGGGGTCATCCCCCACAGATACGCAGTATTTT,CASSYHPGQGSSPTDTQYF
TRBJ1-4,TRBD1,.,TRBV9,TGTGCCAGCAGCGTGGGGACAGGGAACGCGAAACTGTTTTTT,CASSVGTGNAKLFF
TRBJ2-1,TRBD2,.,TRBV10-3,TGTGCCATCAGTGACGGGACTAGCGGGGGGACCTTGGGGAATGAGCAGTTCTTC,CAISDGTSGGTLGNEQFF
TRBJ2-2,.,.,TRBV5-8,TGTGCCAGCAGCTTGGTATACGGGACCGGGGAGCTGTTTTTT,CASSLVYGTGELFF
TRBJ2-5,TRBD2,.,TRBV4-1,TGCGCCAGCAGCCAAGCGAGCGGGGGGGGAGAGACCCAGTACTTC,CASSQASGGGETQYF
TRBJ2-5,TRBD2,.,TRBV11-2,TGTGCCAGCAGCTTAGATTGGGTTCTAGCGGGGAAAGAGACCCAGTACTTC,CASSLDWVLAGKETQYF
TRBJ1-4,TRBD1,once,TRBV19,TGTGCCAGTACCTTTACAGGGGTAGTAGCTAATGAAAAACTGTTTTTT,CASTFTGVVANEKLFF
TRBJ2-5,TRBD1,.,TRBV4-1,TGCGCCAGCAGCCAAGCCCAGATCACAGGGGAAGAGACCCAGTACTTC,CASSQAQITGEETQYF
TRBJ1-6,.,.,TRBV9,TGTGCCAGCAGCGTAGTTGGAGACAATTCACCCCTCCACTTT,CASSVVGDNSPLHF
TRBJ1-6,.,.,TRBV13,TGTGCCAGCAGCTCCCGGACGGGGGGGGGTTCACCCCTCCACTTT,CASSSRTGGGSPLHF
TRBJ2-4,TRBD1,.,TRBV5-4,TGTGCCAGCAGCTTAGAGGGGGGGGGACAGGGAAATTTAAACATTCAGTACTTC,CASSLEGGGQGNLNIQYF
TRBJ1-6,.,.,TRBV9,TGTGCCAGCAGCGTAGATCAGGTAAACCGGAATTCACCCCTCCACTTT,CASSVDQVNRNSPLHF
TRBJ2-3,.,.,TRBV10-3,TGTGCCATCTCGCAGGCCGGAGATACGCAGTATTTT,CAISQAGDTQYF
TRBJ1-2,TRBD1,few,TRBV12-3/TRBV12-4,TGTGCCAGCAGCGAGACAGGGTATGGCTACACCTTC,CASSETGYGYTF
TRBJ2-3,TRBD2,.,TRBV14,TGTGCCAGCAGTTCAAATAGCGGGGTAACAGATACGCAGTATTTT,CASSSNSGVTDTQYF
TRBJ1-5,TRBD1,.,TRBV29-1,TGCAGCGTTTCTCAGGGGGAAAATCAGCCCCAGCATTTT,CSVSQGENQPQHF
TRBJ2-1,.,once,TRBV25-1,TGTGCCAGCAGTGATTGGGACATCGCCTACAATGAGCAGTTCTTC,CASSDWDIAYNEQFF
TRBJ2-2,TRBD1,.,TRBV27,TGTGCCAGCAGTTTAGGGTCAACAGGGGTCGGGGAGCTGTTTTTT,CASSLGSTGVGELFF
TRBJ2-7,.,.,TRBV14,TGTGCCAGCAGCCAAGATTCAAAGCTTCAGTACTTC,CASSQDSKLQYF
TRBJ2-7,.,.,TRBV13,TGTGCCAGCAGCTTTAGGAGGAGCTCCTACGAGCAGTACTTC,CASSFRRSSYEQYF
TRBJ1-5,.,.,TRBV19,TGTGCCAGTACCATAGGAGGGGACAATCAGCCCCAGCATTTT,CASTIGGDNQPQHF